Listed below are T cell receptor beta chains from one sample, sequenced in a study of blood T cell repertoires in COVID-19. Some clones are missing from TCRdb's copy, which holds only in-frame ones; the method was immunoSEQ multiplex PCR. The sample contains almost 400,000 clones, over 75% of which appear only once. Sequenced input: PBMCs or T cells enriched from blood (not recorded which). All receptors derive from a woman aged 25 to 39 with acute COVID-19. The CDR3 runs from the conserved cysteine through the conserved F or W. A D gene is named only where the DNA matches it firmly. Only some rows state a clone size, as once, few, many or a class for expanded clones.

CDR3 protein: CATSTSGTGYQPQHF; CDR3 DNA: TGTGCCACCAGCACTTCCGGGACAGGGTATCAGCCCCAGCATTTT; V gene: TRBV15; J gene: TRBJ1-5; clone size: -; D gene: TRBD1; CDR3 length: 15
CDR3 protein: CASSLVAGGEAFF; CDR3 DNA: TGCGCCAGCAGCTTGGTGGCCGGAGGGGAAGCTTTCTTT; V gene: TRBV5-1; J gene: TRBJ1-1; clone size: -; D gene: -; CDR3 length: 13
CDR3 protein: CASSSRLESDTQYF; CDR3 DNA: TGTGCCAGCAGCTCTCGACTAGAGTCAGATACGCAGTATTTT; V gene: TRBV7-3; J gene: TRBJ2-3; clone size: -; D gene: -; CDR3 length: 14
CDR3 protein: CASSVLAGVNEQFF; CDR3 DNA: TGTGCCAGCAGCGTTCTAGCGGGGGTCAATGAGCAGTTCTTC; V gene: TRBV6-4; J gene: TRBJ2-1; clone size: -; D gene: TRBD2; CDR3 length: 14
CDR3 protein: CATADRGSTDTQYF; CDR3 DNA: TGTGCCACCGCGGACAGGGGCAGTACAGATACGCAGTATTTT; V gene: TRBV24-1; J gene: TRBJ2-3; clone size: once; D gene: TRBD1; CDR3 length: 14
CDR3 protein: CASSSPRQGPSGYTF; CDR3 DNA: TGCGCCAGCAGCTCCCCCCGACAGGGGCCAAGCGGCTACACCTTC; V gene: TRBV5-1; J gene: TRBJ1-2; clone size: -; D gene: TRBD1; CDR3 length: 15
CDR3 protein: CASSPPGLRTESGEQFF; CDR3 DNA: TGTGCCAGCAGCCCGCCAGGTCTCCGGACAGAGAGTGGTGAGCAGTTCTTC; V gene: TRBV13; J gene: TRBJ2-1; clone size: -; D gene: -; CDR3 length: 17
CDR3 protein: CASSQDTTVGGYTF; CDR3 DNA: TGCGCCAGCAGCCAAGATACAACAGTAGGAGGCTACACCTTC; V gene: TRBV4-3; J gene: TRBJ1-2; clone size: -; D gene: -; CDR3 length: 14
CDR3 protein: CASSFGQVDEQYF; CDR3 DNA: TGTGCCAGCAGCTTCGGACAGGTTGACGAGCAGTACTTC; V gene: TRBV5-4; J gene: TRBJ2-7; clone size: -; D gene: TRBD1; CDR3 length: 13
CDR3 protein: CASRRTDSGANVLTF; CDR3 DNA: TGTGCCAGCAGACGAACAGATTCTGGGGCCAACGTCCTGACTTTC; V gene: TRBV7-8; J gene: TRBJ2-6; clone size: -; D gene: -; CDR3 length: 15
CDR3 protein: CASTRGNQPQHF; CDR3 DNA: TGTGCCAGCACCCGGGGGAATCAGCCCCAGCATTTT; V gene: TRBV12-3/TRBV12-4; J gene: TRBJ1-5; clone size: -; D gene: -; CDR3 length: 12
CDR3 protein: CSASLLAGGSTDTQYF; CDR3 DNA: TGCAGTGCTAGTCTCCTAGCGGGGGGTTCCACAGATACGCAGTATTTT; V gene: TRBV20-1; J gene: TRBJ2-3; clone size: -; D gene: TRBD2; CDR3 length: 16
CDR3 protein: CASSEDRGGYGYTF; CDR3 DNA: TGCGCCAGCAGTGAAGATAGGGGCGGCTATGGCTACACCTTC; V gene: TRBV4-1; J gene: TRBJ1-2; clone size: -; D gene: -; CDR3 length: 14
CDR3 protein: CASSTARSGELFF; CDR3 DNA: TGTGCCAGCAGCACCGCCCGGTCCGGGGAGCTGTTTTTT; V gene: TRBV2; J gene: TRBJ2-2; clone size: -; D gene: -; CDR3 length: 13
CDR3 protein: CASSSLSRTAGMNTEAFF; CDR3 DNA: TGTGCCAGCAGCTCCTTATCCCGGACAGCAGGTATGAACACTGAAGCTTTCTTT; V gene: TRBV5-4; J gene: TRBJ1-1; clone size: -; D gene: -; CDR3 length: 18
CDR3 protein: CASSYRGLAGKSYNEQFF; CDR3 DNA: TGTGCCAGCAGTTACAGAGGACTAGCGGGGAAATCCTACAATGAGCAGTTCTTC; V gene: TRBV6-2/TRBV6-3; J gene: TRBJ2-1; clone size: -; D gene: TRBD2; CDR3 length: 18
CDR3 protein: CASSFTGGLYEQYF; CDR3 DNA: TGCGCCAGCAGCTTTACAGGGGGCCTCTACGAGCAGTACTTC; V gene: TRBV5-1; J gene: TRBJ2-7; clone size: -; D gene: TRBD1; CDR3 length: 14
CDR3 protein: CASSTGGGNSPLHF; CDR3 DNA: TGTGCCAGCAGCACAGGGGGCGGAAATTCACCCCTCCACTTT; V gene: TRBV7-3; J gene: TRBJ1-6; clone size: -; D gene: TRBD1; CDR3 length: 14
CDR3 protein: CASSYSSGVRKTSEQYF; CDR3 DNA: TGTGCCAGCAGTTACTCTAGCGGGGTACGAAAAACGAGCGAGCAGTACTTC; V gene: TRBV6-2/TRBV6-3; J gene: TRBJ2-7; clone size: -; D gene: TRBD2; CDR3 length: 17
CDR3 protein: CASSFRGRGPDQPQHF; CDR3 DNA: TGTGCCAGCAGTTTCCGGGGCAGGGGGCCGGATCAGCCCCAGCATTTT; V gene: TRBV28; J gene: TRBJ1-5; clone size: -; D gene: TRBD1; CDR3 length: 16
CDR3 protein: CAFGGENEQYF; CDR3 DNA: TGTGCCTTCGGGGGGGAAAACGAGCAGTACTTC; V gene: TRBV30; J gene: TRBJ2-7; clone size: -; D gene: TRBD2; CDR3 length: 11
CDR3 protein: CASRPRGSGTDTQYF; CDR3 DNA: TGTGCCAGCAGACCGCGGGGGAGTGGGACAGATACGCAGTATTTT; V gene: TRBV25-1; J gene: TRBJ2-3; clone size: -; D gene: TRBD2; CDR3 length: 15
CDR3 protein: CASMGQGNDYGYTF; CDR3 DNA: TGTGCCAGCATGGGACAGGGGAATGACTACGGCTACACCTTC; V gene: TRBV2; J gene: TRBJ1-2; clone size: -; D gene: TRBD1; CDR3 length: 14
CDR3 protein: CASSEQGITPLHF; CDR3 DNA: TGTGCCAGCAGTGAACAGGGGATAACACCCCTCCACTTT; V gene: TRBV2; J gene: TRBJ1-6; clone size: few; D gene: -; CDR3 length: 13
CDR3 protein: CASSAGRGIDSGGDEQYF; CDR3 DNA: TGTGCCAGCAGTGCCGGGAGGGGGATCGACAGTGGAGGCGACGAGCAGTACTTC; V gene: TRBV2; J gene: TRBJ2-7; clone size: -; D gene: TRBD2; CDR3 length: 18
CDR3 protein: CASSLGTGKTYNEQFF; CDR3 DNA: TGCGCCAGCAGCTTGGGGACAGGGAAGACCTACAATGAGCAGTTCTTC; V gene: TRBV5-1; J gene: TRBJ2-1; clone size: -; D gene: TRBD1; CDR3 length: 16
CDR3 protein: CASSLLGQGVPYEQYF; CDR3 DNA: TGTGCCAGCAGCCTCCTTGGGCAGGGGGTCCCCTACGAGCAGTACTTC; V gene: TRBV13; J gene: TRBJ2-7; clone size: -; D gene: TRBD1; CDR3 length: 16
CDR3 protein: CASSVDEGGTDTQYF; CDR3 DNA: TGTGCCAGCAGCGTAGATGAGGGGGGCACAGATACGCAGTATTTT; V gene: TRBV9; J gene: TRBJ2-3; clone size: once; D gene: -; CDR3 length: 15
CDR3 protein: CASSLGLAGNNEQFF; CDR3 DNA: TGTGCCAGCAGCCTGGGACTAGCGGGGAACAATGAGCAGTTCTTC; V gene: TRBV7-3; J gene: TRBJ2-1; clone size: -; D gene: TRBD2; CDR3 length: 15
CDR3 protein: CASSTRLAGAADTQYF; CDR3 DNA: TGTGCCAGCAGCACCCGACTAGCGGGGGCGGCAGATACGCAGTATTTT; V gene: TRBV7-2; J gene: TRBJ2-3; clone size: -; D gene: TRBD2; CDR3 length: 16
CDR3 protein: CASSLGVAGRPDTQYF; CDR3 DNA: TGTGCCAGCAGCTTAGGTGTAGCGGGGCGTCCAGATACGCAGTATTTT; V gene: TRBV27; J gene: TRBJ2-3; clone size: -; D gene: TRBD2; CDR3 length: 16
CDR3 protein: CASSVELAGSTDTQYF; CDR3 DNA: TGTGCCAGCAGCGTAGAACTAGCGGGGTCGACAGATACGCAGTATTTT; V gene: TRBV9; J gene: TRBJ2-3; clone size: -; D gene: TRBD2; CDR3 length: 16
CDR3 protein: CASSLVIGQPQHF; CDR3 DNA: TGTGCCAGCAGCTTAGTAATCGGGCAGCCCCAGCATTTT; V gene: TRBV7-2; J gene: TRBJ1-5; clone size: -; D gene: -; CDR3 length: 13
CDR3 protein: CASSSPTPGGSYEQYF; CDR3 DNA: TGTGCCAGCAGTTCCCCGACTCCGGGGGGATCCTACGAGCAGTACTTC; V gene: TRBV28; J gene: TRBJ2-7; clone size: few; D gene: TRBD2; CDR3 length: 16
CDR3 protein: CASSESSLRTGPEAFF; CDR3 DNA: TGTGCCAGCAGTGAGTCCTCCTTGCGGACAGGCCCTGAAGCTTTCTTT; V gene: TRBV27; J gene: TRBJ1-1; clone size: -; D gene: TRBD1; CDR3 length: 16
CDR3 protein: CASSEETGGGNEQFF; CDR3 DNA: TGTGCCAGCAGTGAAGAGACAGGGGGCGGCAATGAGCAGTTCTTC; V gene: TRBV6-1; J gene: TRBJ2-1; clone size: few; D gene: TRBD1; CDR3 length: 15
CDR3 protein: CASSSLAGGPNEQYF; CDR3 DNA: TGTGCCAGCAGCTCCTTAGCGGGGGGGCCAAACGAGCAGTACTTC; V gene: TRBV7-3; J gene: TRBJ2-7; clone size: -; D gene: TRBD2; CDR3 length: 15
CDR3 protein: CASSLIGTGGQPQHF; CDR3 DNA: TGTGCCAGCAGCTTAATCGGGACAGGGGGCCAGCCCCAGCATTTT; V gene: TRBV7-8; J gene: TRBJ1-5; clone size: -; D gene: TRBD1; CDR3 length: 15
CDR3 protein: CASRTQGVQETQYF; CDR3 DNA: TGCGCCAGCAGGACCCAGGGGGTCCAAGAGACCCAGTACTTC; V gene: TRBV23-1; J gene: TRBJ2-5; clone size: -; D gene: TRBD1; CDR3 length: 14
CDR3 protein: CASSGRQGRSNTIYF; CDR3 DNA: TGCGCCAGCAGTGGAAGACAGGGAAGGTCGAACACCATATATTTT; V gene: TRBV10-2; J gene: TRBJ1-3; clone size: -; D gene: TRBD1; CDR3 length: 15
CDR3 protein: CASSSDRGPNYGYTF; CDR3 DNA: TGTGCCAGCAGCTCCGACAGGGGGCCTAACTATGGCTACACCTTC; V gene: TRBV5-6; J gene: TRBJ1-2; clone size: -; D gene: TRBD1; CDR3 length: 15
CDR3 protein: CASRTTGYTEAFF; CDR3 DNA: TGTGCCAGTAGGACAACAGGGTATACTGAAGCTTTCTTT; V gene: TRBV19; J gene: TRBJ1-1; clone size: -; D gene: -; CDR3 length: 13
CDR3 protein: CASSLVAYNEQFF; CDR3 DNA: TGTGCCAGCAGCTTGGTCGCCTACAATGAGCAGTTCTTC; V gene: TRBV5-6; J gene: TRBJ2-1; clone size: -; D gene: -; CDR3 length: 13
CDR3 protein: CGTRDRGRTGELFF; CDR3 DNA: TGTGGAACAAGGGACAGGGGGAGAACCGGGGAGCTGTTTTTT; V gene: TRBV6-6; J gene: TRBJ2-2; clone size: -; D gene: TRBD1; CDR3 length: 14
CDR3 protein: CASSLGEGSPLHF; CDR3 DNA: TGTGCCAGCAGCCTGGGGGAGGGGTCACCCCTCCACTTT; V gene: TRBV5-5; J gene: TRBJ1-6; clone size: -; D gene: -; CDR3 length: 13
CDR3 protein: CASSSGLAGETDTQYF; CDR3 DNA: TGTGCCAGCAGCTCGGGACTAGCGGGGGAGACAGATACGCAGTATTTT; V gene: TRBV7-3; J gene: TRBJ2-3; clone size: -; D gene: TRBD2; CDR3 length: 16
CDR3 protein: CATSRPLSGRGETQYF; CDR3 DNA: TGTGCCACCAGCAGACCCCTAAGCGGCCGGGGAGAGACCCAGTACTTC; V gene: TRBV15; J gene: TRBJ2-5; clone size: -; D gene: -; CDR3 length: 16
CDR3 protein: CASSHLGEDSYEQYF; CDR3 DNA: TGTGCCAGCAGCCACCTCGGGGAGGACTCCTACGAGCAGTACTTC; V gene: TRBV7-9; J gene: TRBJ2-7; clone size: -; D gene: -; CDR3 length: 15
CDR3 protein: CASSDRGQRNYGYTF; CDR3 DNA: TGTGCCAGCAGTGACAGGGGGCAACGTAACTATGGCTACACCTTC; V gene: TRBV2; J gene: TRBJ1-2; clone size: -; D gene: TRBD1; CDR3 length: 15
CDR3 protein: CASSLIPSGGARETQYF; CDR3 DNA: TGTGCCAGCAGCCTGATACCTAGCGGGGGTGCGCGAGAGACCCAGTACTTC; V gene: TRBV5-5; J gene: TRBJ2-5; clone size: -; D gene: TRBD2; CDR3 length: 17
CDR3 protein: CASSSVDRGGNTIYF; CDR3 DNA: TGTGCCAGCAGCTCCGTCGACAGGGGTGGAAACACCATATATTTT; V gene: TRBV11-1; J gene: TRBJ1-3; clone size: -; D gene: TRBD1; CDR3 length: 15